This T cell receptor beta chain was identified in a study of T cells in Graves' hyperthyroidism and ophthalmopathy. Regarding this clonotype: The antigen remains undetermined.

Study conclusions and caveats: The model identified upcoming ophthalmopathy a median approximately six months ahead of onset.

It was RNA transcripts that yielded the amplified TCR beta CDR3 regions. A first-round RT-PCR of the TCR CDR3 used the HTBI primer set. TCRdb reanalysed the multiplex PCR reads using MiXCR and keeps one entry per CDR3 protein. The sample holds 450,000 to 600,000 distinct CDR3 sequences, 20% seen once. V lost 3 bases and J 1 base, leaving 14 bases between the germline ends. The length of the CDR3 is 15 residues. CDR1 DFQATT and CDR2 SNEGSKA come from the germline V gene (reference sequence). The chain employs TRBV20-1 and TRBJ2-3; D is possibly TRBD2 (6 bases). This clonotype was sampled from a man in his forties with Graves' ophthalmopathy. Sequencing was carried out using blood. The CDR3 spells CSARTRRGRTDTQYF. DNA of the CDR3: TGCAGTGCTAGGACCAGGCGGGGCCGCACAGATACGCAGTATTTT.